The text below deals with one T cell receptor beta chain. The antigen remains unidentified. Sequencing was performed with immunoSEQ multiplex PCR; in TCRdb, only in-frame clones are kept and a portion is missing. The sample carries over 150,000 clones, 85% to 95% recorded once. This sample is drawn from a study of T cell responses to AZD1222 COVID-19 vaccine. Germline assignment: CDR1 MNHEY and CDR2 SVGAGI. The ends were cut back, 6 bases at V and 10 bases at J, with 15 bases in the middle. CDR3 length: 12 amino acids. Notes on the study in general: Increases in Spike-specific TCR breadth and depth were seen after two AZD1222 doses.

The receptor was isolated from an adult in good health. The chain uses TRBV6-5 and TRBJ2-5; D gene uncertain. The starting material was peripheral blood, obtained on day 0 of AZD1222 vaccination. The CDR3 DNA follows: TGTGCCAGCAGCATACAGATACGAGACCAGTACTTC. Its translation is CASSIQIRDQYF.